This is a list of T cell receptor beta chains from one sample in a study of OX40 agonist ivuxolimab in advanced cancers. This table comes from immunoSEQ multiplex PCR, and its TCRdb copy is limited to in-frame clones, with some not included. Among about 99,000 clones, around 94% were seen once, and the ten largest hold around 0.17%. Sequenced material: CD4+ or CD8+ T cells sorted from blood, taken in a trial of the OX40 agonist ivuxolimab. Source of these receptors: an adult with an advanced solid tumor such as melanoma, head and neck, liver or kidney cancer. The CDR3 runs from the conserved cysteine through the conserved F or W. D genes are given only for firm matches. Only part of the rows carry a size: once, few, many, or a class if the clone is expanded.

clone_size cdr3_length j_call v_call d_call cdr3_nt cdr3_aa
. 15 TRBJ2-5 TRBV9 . TGTGCCAGCAGCGTCTCACAGACGTACCAAGAGACCCAGTACTTC CASSVSQTYQETQYF
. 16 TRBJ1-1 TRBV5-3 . TGTGCCAGAACCCAATCGCTGGGCAGGGGGAACACTGAAGCTTTCTTT CARTQSLGRGNTEAFF
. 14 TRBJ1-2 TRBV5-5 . TGTGCCAGCAGCTTGGGGGCGGCTAACTATGGCTACACCTTC CASSLGAANYGYTF
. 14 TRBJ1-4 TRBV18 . TGTGCCAGCTCACCCACAGGCCTTAATGAAAAACTGTTTTTT CASSPTGLNEKLFF
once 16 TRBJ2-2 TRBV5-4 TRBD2 TGTGCCAGCAGCTTAGGTCTAGCGGCGAACACCGGGGAGCTGTTTTTT CASSLGLAANTGELFF
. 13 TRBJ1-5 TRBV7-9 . TGTGCCAGCAGCTCAACAGCATCTCAGCCCCAGCATTTT CASSSTASQPQHF
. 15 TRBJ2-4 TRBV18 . TGTGCCAGCTCACCGGGGGGAAGGGCCAAAAACATTCAGTACTTC CASSPGGRAKNIQYF
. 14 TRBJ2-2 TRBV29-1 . TGCAGCGTTGGGGCTTTTGGAAACACCGGGGAGCTGTTTTTT CSVGAFGNTGELFF
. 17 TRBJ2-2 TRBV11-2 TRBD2 TGTGCCAGCAGCTCGCCACTAGCGGGAGTATACGGCGGGGAGCTGTTTTTT CASSSPLAGVYGGELFF
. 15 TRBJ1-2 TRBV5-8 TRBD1 TGTGCCAGCAGCTTGGGGCAGGGGGCGCGAAATGGCTACACCTTC CASSLGQGARNGYTF
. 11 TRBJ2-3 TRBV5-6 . TGTGCCAGCAGCTACACAGATACGCAGTATTTT CASSYTDTQYF
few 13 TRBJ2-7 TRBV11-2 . TGTGCCAGCAGCTTAGATCCGACGAACGAGCAGTACTTC CASSLDPTNEQYF
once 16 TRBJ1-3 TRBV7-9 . TGTGCCAGCAGCTTTGCCAGGGGAAACTCTGGAAACACCATATATTTT CASSFARGNSGNTIYF
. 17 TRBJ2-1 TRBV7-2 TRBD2 TGTGCCAGCAGCTTAGGTAGCGGGGGGGCTCCTTACAATGAGCAGTTCTTC CASSLGSGGAPYNEQFF
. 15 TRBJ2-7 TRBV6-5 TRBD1 TGTGCCAGCAGCCGACAGGGGGCTGTCCCCTACGAGCAGTACTTC CASSRQGAVPYEQYF
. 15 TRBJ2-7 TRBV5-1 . TGTGCCAGCAGCCCCGGGACCGATCAATCCTACGAGCAGTACTTC CASSPGTDQSYEQYF
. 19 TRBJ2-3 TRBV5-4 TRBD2 TGTGCCAGCAGCCTCCCCAGCGGGAGGGGGATTACTAGCACAGATACGCAGTATTTT CASSLPSGRGITSTDTQYF